A single sample is the source of the 28 T cell receptor beta chains below, sequenced in a study of blood T cells in healthy people across ages. It was with a sample-barcoded 5' primer and a J-beta primer mix that a second PCR of roughly 6 to 12 cycles was run. TCRdb called the 5' RACE reads again in MiXCR, with one record for every CDR3 protein. The table has roughly 800,000 distinct CDR3 sequences, 58% seen once. The sequencing sample was made of blood. The source is a man aged 25-45 years in good health.

The genes are TRBV5-1 and TRBJ2-3; tentative D call: TRBD2 (6 bases). The CDR3 covers 15 residues. The V end lost 2 bases, the J end lost 0 bases, and 10 bases lay between the germline ends. Germline V gene lookup returns CDR1 SGHRS and CDR2 YFSETQ. This CDR3 reads CASSLYGGSTDTQYF. The DNA of the CDR3 is TGCGCCAGCAGCTTATATGGAGGGAGCACAGATACGCAGTATTTT.

The gene calls are TRBV12-3 or TRBV12-4 and TRBJ2-1; 10 bases match TRBD2. J lost 5 bases, V lost 2 bases, and 15 bases had no gene match. This CDR3 is built from 19 residues. CDR3 bases: TGTGCCAGCAGTTTAACTTGGCTAGCGGGGGCCCAAGGGAACAATGAGCAGTTCTTC. Protein: CASSLTWLAGAQGNNEQFF.

The rearrangement joins TRBV20-1 to TRBJ1-1; no definite D call. This CDR3 is 14 amino acids long. Trimming pared 4 bases from V and 5 bases from J, leaving 17 bases between. Germline assignment: CDR1 DFQATT and CDR2 SNEGSKA (reference sequence). The chain's CDR3 is CSANPGSVGTEAFF. The CDR3 DNA follows: TGCAGTGCTAACCCCGGTTCAGTGGGAACTGAAGCTTTCTTT.

This clonotype has only a few counts. This sequence joins TRBV5-1 and TRBJ2-7; D call uncertain. The length of the CDR3 is 18 residues. The germline gives CDR1 SGHRS, CDR2 YFSETQ. V gave up 2 bases and J gave up 1 base, with 22 bases separating them. The CDR3 nucleotides read TGCGCCAGCAGCTTTCTATCTTCGGGCTACCTACAGTCCTACGAGCAGTACTTC. It is translated as CASSFLSSGYLQSYEQYF.

This chain connects TRBV4-2 to TRBJ2-3; D perhaps matches TRBD2 (5 bases). CDR1 and CDR2 (germline): LGHNA, YNFKEQ. The ends were cut back, 4 bases at V and 6 bases at J, with 20 bases in the middle. This CDR3 has 16 amino acids. Here the CDR3 DNA reads TGTGCCAGCAGCCGAAGTTCCCTAGCAGATGGGGATACGCAGTATTTT. Amino acids: CASSRSSLADGDTQYF.

The CDR3 spells CASSTGDAGGGYNEQFF. The CDR3 nucleotides are TGTGCCAGCAGCACAGGGGATGCTGGCGGGGGGTACAATGAGCAGTTCTTC. The chain uses TRBV9 and TRBJ2-1; TRBD2 is a possible D gene (8 bases). The V end lost 4 bases, the J end lost 4 bases, and 21 bases lay between the germline ends. The CDR3 extends over 17 amino acids. Germline V gives CDR1 SGDLS, CDR2 YYNGEE.

This chain joins TRBV7-9 and TRBJ2-7; D uncertain. V was trimmed by 0 bases and J by 10 bases, leaving 10 bases between them. CDR1 is SEHNR, CDR2 FQNEAQ, per germline (reference sequence). The CDR3 length is 12 residues. The CDR3 DNA reads TGTGCCAGCAGCTTAGCAGAACTCAAACAGTACTTC. It codes for CASSLAELKQYF.

The gene calls are TRBV12-3 or TRBV12-4 and TRBJ2-7; 7 bases map to TRBD2. V gave up 0 bases and J gave up 3 bases; unmatched junction bases: 5. The CDR3 extends over 15 amino acids. CDR3: CASSLALGGIYEQYF. In nucleotides, the CDR3 is TGTGCCAGCAGTTTAGCGCTCGGGGGGATCTACGAGCAGTACTTC.

The chain joins TRBV7-2 to TRBJ2-7; D not resolved. Germline CDR1 and CDR2: SGHTA and FQGNSA. CDR3 length: 13 amino acids. The V end lost 4 bases, the J end lost 3 bases, and 10 bases lay between the germline ends. The CDR3 sequence: CASSSTDDYEQYF. In DNA, the CDR3 is TGTGCCAGCAGCTCCACGGACGACTACGAGCAGTACTTC.

J is TRBJ2-3 and V is TRBV28, with D possibly being TRBD1 or TRBD2 (5 bases each). The germline CDR1 and CDR2 sequences are MDHEN and SYDVKM. V was cut by 6 bases and J by 4 bases, with 17 bases left in between. This CDR3 has 15 residues. CDR3 sequence reads: CASSPGTGRSDTQYF. For the CDR3, the DNA is TGTGCCAGCAGCCCGGGGACCGGACGGTCAGATACGCAGTATTTT.

The V gene is TRBV7-2, the J gene TRBJ1-1; D remains unclear. CDR3 length equals 13 residues. Germline values: CDR1 SGHTA, CDR2 FQGNSA. Trimming stripped 2 bases from V and 5 bases from J, with 9 bases between. CDR3 DNA sequence: TGTGCCAGCAGCTTAAAGGGAGGGACTGAAGCTTTCTTT. This codes for CASSLKGGTEAFF.

This chain uses TRBV27 with TRBJ1-1; TRBD1 agrees at 7 bases. The CDR3 loop spans 15 amino acids. The V segment lost 3 bases and the J segment 6 bases; nucleotides outside the gene matches: 10. The germline V gene has CDR1 MNHEY and CDR2 SMNVEV (reference sequence). The CDR3 region is CASSFSARGYAEAFF. CDR3 nucleotide sequence: TGTGCCAGCAGTTTTAGTGCCAGGGGGTACGCTGAAGCTTTCTTT.

The chain links TRBV12-3 or TRBV12-4 to TRBJ1-5, with a weak D call TRBD1 (5 bases). The CDR3 extends over 16 amino acids. Trimming took off 5 bases at V and 1 base at J, with 15 bases between the two ends. Written as DNA, the CDR3 is TGTGCCAGCAGTCGGTCCGGGGCTGGAAGCAATCAGCCCCAGCATTTT. It translates to CASSRSGAGSNQPQHF.

The V gene is TRBV12-3 or TRBV12-4, the J gene TRBJ2-5; no clear D gene. The V and J ends lost 2 bases and 11 bases respectively, with 21 bases between them. The CDR3 is 15 residues long. The CDR3 region has the DNA TGTGCCAGCAGTTTACGGTTGTCTAACGACAATGAGCAGTACTTC. Protein: CASSLRLSNDNEQYF.

The rearrangement uses TRBV20-1 and TRBJ2-1; TRBD2 agrees at 12 bases. CDR3 length equals 16 residues. V was pared by 2 bases and J by 6 bases, with 8 bases of the junction left unmatched. Germline CDR1 is DFQATT and CDR2 is SNEGSKA (reference sequence). CDR3 amino acids: CSARPLASGRANEQFF. The CDR3, as DNA: TGCAGTGCTAGACCACTTGCTAGCGGGAGGGCCAATGAGCAGTTCTTC.

The chain links TRBV6-5 to TRBJ1-2; TRBD1 matches at 8 bases. The V gene end was trimmed by 9 bases and the J gene end by 3 bases; junction bases not matched to a gene: 9. Germline CDR1 is MNHEY and CDR2 is SVGAGI. The CDR3 contains 14 residues. The CDR3 reads CASKTQGGDYGYTF. CDR3 sequence (DNA): TGTGCCAGTAAAACACAGGGGGGGGACTATGGCTACACCTTC.

With respect to this clonotype: The junction does not match germline at one end; this may be a read error. The chain uses TRBV29-1 and TRBJ2-7; 9 nucleotides agree with TRBD1. The CDR3 loop spans 14 amino acids. Germline CDR1 is SQVTM and CDR2 is ANQGSEA. The CDR3 DNA follows: TGCAGCGTTGTAAGGGGGACAGGGTTTGACGAGCAGTGCTTC. Translation: CSVVRGTGFDEQCF.

The gene calls are TRBV2 and TRBJ1-4; a weak D match, TRBD1 (5 bases). Germline V gene lookup returns CDR1 SNHLY and CDR2 FYNNEI. Trimming pared 3 bases from V and 10 bases from J, leaving 9 bases between. The CDR3 is 12 amino acids. In DNA form, the CDR3 reads TGTGCCAGCAGTGACGGGGGAGGAAAACTGTTTTTT. It yields the protein CASSDGGGKLFF. The full variable domain, completed using reference TRBV2 and TRBJ1-4, is EPEVTQTPSHQVTQMGQEVILRCVPISNHLYFYWYRQILGQKVEFLVSFYNNEISEKSEIFDDQFSVERPDGSNFTLKIRSTKLEDSAMYFCASSDGGGKLFFGSGTQLSVL.

This rearrangement joins TRBV29-1 to TRBJ2-5; D possibly uses TRBD1 or TRBD2 (5 bases each). V was pared by 8 bases and J by 5 bases, with 18 bases between. Germline V lookup: CDR1 SQVTM, CDR2 ANQGSEA. CDR3 length: 13 amino acids. This chain's CDR3 is CSSRGLGGETQYF. As DNA, the CDR3 is TGCAGCTCCCGGGGCCTGGGCGGGGAGACCCAGTACTTC.

This chain joins TRBV20-1 and TRBJ2-3; D is perhaps TRBD1 or TRBD2 (6 bases each). This CDR3 spans 15 amino acids. With 5 bases removed from V and 3 bases from J, the gap between germline ends came to 18 bases. Germline CDR1 reads DFQATT; CDR2 reads SNEGSKA (reference sequence). CDR3 residues: CSARPWGAGTDTQYF. In DNA, the CDR3 is TGCAGTGCTCGCCCGTGGGGGGCGGGAACAGATACGCAGTATTTT.

This rearrangement joins TRBV20-1 to TRBJ2-1; TRBD1 might be the D (5 bases). Germline CDR1 reads DFQATT; CDR2 reads SNEGSKA (reference sequence). The V and J ends lost 3 bases and 7 bases respectively, with 10 bases between them. The CDR3 is made up of 12 amino acids. In nucleotides, the CDR3 is TGCAGTGCTAGGCAGGGCTGGAATGAGCAGTTCTTC. Amino acids: CSARQGWNEQFF.

Written as DNA, the CDR3 is TGTGCCAGCAGCTTAAATGCGGTCGCGGCTTGGGGACAAGAGACCCAGTACTTC. Translation: CASSLNAVAAWGQETQYF. The rearrangement links TRBV7-3 to TRBJ2-5, with D uncertain. Trimming stripped 1 base from V and 2 bases from J, with 20 bases between. The CDR3 is 18 amino acids. Germline V lookup: CDR1 SGHTA, CDR2 FQGTGA.

The CDR3 DNA sequence: TGTGCCAGCAGCCAAGTTGGGATTTTGTACGAGCAGTACTTC. Translating gives CASSQVGILYEQYF. The chain employs TRBV3-1 and TRBJ2-7; D is unresolved. Trimming shortened V by 1 base and J by 4 bases, and 11 bases separated the two germline ends. The CDR3 has 14 residues. Germline V gene data show CDR1 as LGHDT and CDR2 as YNNKEL (reference sequence).

The rearrangement links TRBV20-1 to TRBJ2-7; D gene ambiguous. The CDR3 runs 13 residues. Germline V CDR1 and CDR2: DFQATT, SNEGSKA (reference sequence). Trimming took off 5 bases at V and 1 base at J, with 12 bases between the two ends. The CDR3 sequence is CSAYTTNSYEQYF. The CDR3 DNA follows: TGCAGTGCTTATACAACTAATTCCTACGAGCAGTACTTC.

With respect to this clonotype: A single base separates this from a much larger clone, so it may be a read error. The chain is built from TRBV7-2 and TRBJ2-3; no definite D call. V gave up 5 bases and J gave up 2 bases, with 8 bases separating them. This CDR3 comprises 13 residues. Germline lookup yields CDR1 SGHTA and CDR2 FQGNSA. CDR3 DNA: TGTGCCAGCAGCGCCCTCCTCACAGATACGCAGTATTTT. Encoded protein: CASSALLTDTQYF.

This rearrangement joins TRBV6-5 to TRBJ1-2, with 7 bases lining up with TRBD1. This CDR3 is built from 14 residues. Germline V gene lookup returns CDR1 MNHEY and CDR2 SVGAGI. J lost 12 bases, V lost 7 bases, and 17 bases had no gene match. The CDR3: CASTKQGTHYGNTF. The CDR3 coding sequence is TGTGCCAGCACCAAACAGGGGACTCATTACGGCAACACCTTC.

The chain is built from TRBV7-2 and TRBJ2-3, with 10 bases matching TRBD1. CDR3 length equals 16 residues. The germline V gene has CDR1 SGHTA and CDR2 FQGNSA. Germline trimming cut 3 bases from V and 1 base from J; bases unmatched to any gene: 4. CDR3 region: CASSLAGTGGTDTQYF. The CDR3 nucleotides read TGTGCCAGCAGCTTGGCCGGGACAGGGGGCACAGATACGCAGTATTTT.

This chain uses TRBV25-1 with TRBJ2-3; D is possibly TRBD2 (6 bases). Trimming shortened V by 2 bases and J by 10 bases, and 13 bases separated the two germline ends. The germline CDR1 and CDR2 sequences are MGHDK and SYGVNS. The CDR3 sequence is 13 residues long. The CDR3 is CASSEVEAGPQYF. The CDR3 DNA reads TGTGCCAGCAGTGAAGTCGAGGCGGGGCCGCAGTATTTT.